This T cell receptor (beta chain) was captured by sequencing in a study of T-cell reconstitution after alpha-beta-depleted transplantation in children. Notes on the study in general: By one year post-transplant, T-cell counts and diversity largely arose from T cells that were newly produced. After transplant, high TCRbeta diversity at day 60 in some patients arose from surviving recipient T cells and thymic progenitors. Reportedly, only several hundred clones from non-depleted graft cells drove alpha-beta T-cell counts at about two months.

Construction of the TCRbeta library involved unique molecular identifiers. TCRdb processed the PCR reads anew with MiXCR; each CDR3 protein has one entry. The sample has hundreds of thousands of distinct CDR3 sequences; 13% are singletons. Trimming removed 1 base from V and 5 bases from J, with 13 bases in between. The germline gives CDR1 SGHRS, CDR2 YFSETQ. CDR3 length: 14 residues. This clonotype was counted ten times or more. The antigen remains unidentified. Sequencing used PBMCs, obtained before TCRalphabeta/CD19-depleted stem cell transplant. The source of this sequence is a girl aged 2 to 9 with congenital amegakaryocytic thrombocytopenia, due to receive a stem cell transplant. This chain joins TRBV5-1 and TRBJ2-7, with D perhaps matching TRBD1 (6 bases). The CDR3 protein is CASSLFGQSHEQYF. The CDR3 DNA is TGCGCCAGCAGCTTGTTCGGACAGAGTCACGAGCAGTACTTC.